What follows are 21 T cell receptor beta chains derived from one specimen sequenced in a study of cytotoxic CD8 clonotypes in ibrutinib-treated CLL (dated by TCRdb to the early 2020s). The library came from the immunoSEQ multiplex PCR assay. This immuneACCESS table, as held by TCRdb, lists in-frame sequences with V and J called but not all clones. Of the missing ones, under half trace to an unresolved V gene in checked studies; the others have no known cause. This sample has over 130,000 clones in its table, and 65% to 85% of those were observed once. Less than 9% of the sample belongs to the ten largest clones. Material: PBMCs, obtained after 36 months of ibrutinib treatment. All receptors derive from a human donor with chronic lymphocytic leukemia.

This clone was found a few times. V usage is TRBV19 and J usage is TRBJ2-2; no clear D gene. Germline assignment: CDR1 LNHDA and CDR2 SQIVND (reference sequence). V was clipped by 6 bases and J by 0 bases, with 8 bases between them. CDR3 length equals 14 residues. The CDR3 here is CASREGTNTGELFF. The CDR3 nucleotides are TGTGCCAGTAGGGAAGGAACGAACACCGGGGAGCTGTTTTTT.

This clone was seen a handful of times. This chain connects TRBV19 to TRBJ1-2; 7 nucleotides match TRBD1. The CDR3 runs to 12 residues. The V and J ends lost 7 bases and 7 bases, in that order; junction bases with no gene match: 6. CDR1 is LNHDA and CDR2 is SQIVND in the germline V gene (reference sequence). This CDR3 reads CASNRQGFGYTF. CDR3 nucleotides: TGTGCCAGTAACCGACAGGGTTTTGGCTACACCTTC.

In this sample, this clone turned up a few times. The chain is built from TRBV6-1 and TRBJ1-4, with a possible D match to TRBD1 (6 bases). This CDR3 spans 17 amino acids. V was cut by 3 bases and J by 4 bases, with 18 bases left in between. Germline CDR1 MNHNS, CDR2 SASEGT. Here the CDR3 reads CASSDRPGGLSNEKLFF. CDR3 in DNA: TGTGCCAGCAGTGACAGGCCTGGGGGCCTTAGTAATGAAAAACTGTTTTTT.

The chain joins TRBV4-1 to TRBJ1-1; 8 nucleotides align to TRBD1. There are 14 residues in the CDR3. V lost 0 bases to trimming and J lost 4 bases; unmatched junction nucleotides: 1. The germline V gene encodes CDR1 MGHRA and CDR2 YSYEKL. The CDR3 nucleotides read TGCGCCAGCAGCCAAGATCAGGGGGCCACTGAAGCTTTCTTT. Translated, it gives CASSQDQGATEAFF.

The V gene is TRBV9, the J gene TRBJ1-5; perhaps TRBD1 as D (5 bases). Deletions cut 0 bases from V and 7 bases from J, with 8 bases between. This CDR3 contains 13 residues. CDR1 and CDR2 from the germline V gene are SGDLS and YYNGEE. This chain's CDR3 is CASSVDQGQPQHF. In nucleotides, the CDR3 is TGTGCCAGCAGCGTAGATCAGGGACAGCCCCAGCATTTT.

The CDR3 DNA reads TGTGCCAGCTCACCGGCCGTGAGTGGGGGCCAAGAGACCCAGTACTTC. Protein: CASSPAVSGGQETQYF. The chain uses TRBV18 and TRBJ2-5; D could derive from TRBD1 or TRBD2 (5 bases each). Germline V CDR1 and CDR2: KGHSH, LQKENI. The CDR3 consists of 16 residues. The V end lost 3 bases, the J end lost 1 base, and 15 bases lay between the germline ends.

The chain combines TRBV28 with TRBJ2-3, with TRBD1 matching over 8 bases. The V gene's germline CDR1 is MDHEN and CDR2 SYDVKM. CDR3 length equals 15 residues. Trimming removed 6 bases from V and 2 bases from J; junction bases left unmatched: 7. Here the CDR3 reads CASRKDRVVTDTQYF. In DNA form, the CDR3 reads TGTGCCAGCAGAAAGGACAGGGTGGTCACAGATACGCAGTATTTT.

The chain carries TRBV29-1 and TRBJ2-2; weak D call: TRBD2 (6 bases). V was cut by 4 bases and J by 1 base, with 13 bases left in between. This CDR3 comprises 15 residues. Per germline, CDR1 SQVTM and CDR2 ANQGSEA. This chain's CDR3 is CSVGTGLLNTGELFF. The CDR3 DNA reads as TGCAGCGTTGGTACAGGACTATTGAACACCGGGGAGCTGTTTTTT.

This chain uses TRBV7-9 with TRBJ2-7; 10 nucleotides align to TRBD2. There are 15 residues in the CDR3. Germline assignment: CDR1 SEHNR and CDR2 FQNEAQ (reference sequence). With 3 bases clipped from V and 2 bases from J, the junction kept 4 bases outside the gene matches. CDR3 sequence (DNA): TGTGCCAGCAGCTTGGGACTAGCGTACACCTACGAGCAGTACTTC. It codes for CASSLGLAYTYEQYF.

The table lists this clone with a count of one. This chain connects TRBV7-3 to TRBJ2-2; 11 bases are a match to TRBD2. CDR3 length equals 15 residues. V was pared by 5 bases and J by 5 bases, with 4 bases of the junction left unmatched. From germline, CDR1 is SGHTA and CDR2 FQGTGA. CDR3 amino acids: CASSLSGRETGELFF. In DNA form, the CDR3 reads TGTGCCAGCAGCCTTAGCGGGAGGGAAACCGGGGAGCTGTTTTTT.

This chain uses TRBV7-2 with TRBJ1-2; TRBD1 aligns across 11 bases. Germline CDR1 reads SGHTA; CDR2 reads FQGNSA. With V trimmed by 0 bases and J by 4 bases, 7 bases remained unmatched. CDR3 length equals 17 residues. Here the CDR3 reads CASSLARTGGSSYGYTF. CDR3 coding DNA: TGTGCCAGCAGCTTAGCCCGGACAGGGGGCTCAAGCTATGGCTACACCTTC.

This chain connects TRBV2 to TRBJ1-2; the match to TRBD1 covers 10 bases. Germline V CDR1 and CDR2: SNHLY, FYNNEI. V gave up 11 bases and J gave up 5 bases; unmatched junction bases: 14. The CDR3 totals 15 residues. The CDR3 DNA reads as TGTGCCGGTAGACAGGGGGCCCCGCTTACATATGGCTACACCTTC. As protein: CAGRQGAPLTYGYTF.

This rearrangement joins TRBV5-4 to TRBJ2-5, with 8 nucleotides matching TRBD2. The CDR3 contains 15 residues. CDR1 is SGHNT and CDR2 is YYREEE in the germline V gene (reference sequence). With 0 bases clipped from V and 4 bases from J, the junction kept 5 bases outside the gene matches. Here the CDR3 reads CASSLGLAGRETQYF. DNA for the CDR3: TGTGCCAGCAGCTTGGGATTAGCGGGGAGAGAGACCCAGTACTTC. The whole variable domain, remainder taken from reference TRBV5-4 and TRBJ2-5, is ETGVTQSPTHLIKTRGQQVTLRCSSQSGHNTVSWYQQALGQGPQFIFQYYREEENGRGNFPPRFSGLQFPNYSSELNVNALELDDSALYLCASSLGLAGRETQYFGPGTRLLVL.

This chain joins TRBV4-1 and TRBJ2-2, with D perhaps TRBD2 (5 bases). The CDR3 covers 15 residues. The germline V gene has CDR1 MGHRA and CDR2 YSYEKL. V shed 2 bases and J shed 7 bases, with 14 bases lying between them. DNA for the CDR3: TGCGCCAGCAGCCAACAGGTTTCACTAGGCGGGGAGCTGTTTTTT. This codes for CASSQQVSLGGELFF.

This chain uses TRBV5-1 with TRBJ1-1, with unresolved D. This CDR3 has 14 amino acids. CDR1 and CDR2 from the germline V gene are SGHRS and YFSETQ. V lost 0 bases and J 11 bases, leaving 17 bases between the germline ends. The CDR3 DNA follows: TGCGCCAGCAGCTTGGCCTCCGTGACCGAGGTTGCTTTCTTT. Its translation: CASSLASVTEVAFF.

This chain connects TRBV18 to TRBJ1-1, with D maybe TRBD1 (5 bases). The CDR3 is made up of 14 amino acids. CDR1 KGHSH and CDR2 LQKENI come from the germline V gene. V gave up 2 bases and J gave up 9 bases, with 16 bases separating them. The CDR3: CASSPNTGEGQAFF. CDR3 bases: TGTGCCAGCTCACCAAACACGGGAGAGGGACAAGCTTTCTTT.

This chain connects TRBV27 to TRBJ1-1; D remains ambiguous. This CDR3 spans 17 amino acids. Germline values: CDR1 MNHEY, CDR2 SMNVEV (reference sequence). Trimming removed 5 bases at V and 1 base at J, with 20 bases between. The CDR3 sequence: CASSLRPLIWGNTEAFF. CDR3 in DNA: TGTGCCAGCAGTCTTAGGCCCCTTATATGGGGGAACACTGAAGCTTTCTTT.

The chain uses TRBV29-1 and TRBJ1-2; possible D gene TRBD1, 6 bases. This CDR3 region has 13 residues. Trimming took 7 bases from V and 0 from J, leaving 12 bases between them. Germline V gene data show CDR1 as SQVTM and CDR2 as ANQGSEA. The CDR3 nucleotides read TGCAGCGCCAGGGGATCAGCTAACTATGGCTACACCTTC. Protein: CSARGSANYGYTF.

The chain combines TRBV28 with TRBJ2-3; tentatively, D is TRBD1 (6 bases). Germline V CDR1 and CDR2: MDHEN, SYDVKM. The CDR3 is 9 amino acids. Trimming left V 8 bases short and J 10 bases short, with 7 bases between. The CDR3 region is CASGGAQYF. The CDR3 bases are TGTGCCAGCGGGGGCGCGCAGTATTTT.

The chain employs TRBV29-1 and TRBJ2-7; D might be TRBD2 (6 bases). The CDR3 is 13 amino acids. Trimming cost V 1 base and J 2 bases, with 9 bases left between them. CDR1 SQVTM and CDR2 ANQGSEA come from the germline V gene. The CDR3 spells CSVEGAGTYEQYF. CDR3 DNA sequence: TGCAGCGTTGAAGGGGCGGGAACCTACGAGCAGTACTTC.

This rearrangement joins TRBV11-2 to TRBJ2-1; a possible D gene is TRBD2 (5 bases). V was shortened by 7 bases and J by 2 bases, with 15 bases between the two germline ends. This CDR3 comprises 15 residues. Germline-derived CDR1 and CDR2 are SGHAT and FQNNGV. The CDR3 nucleotides read TGTGCCAGCACCCCGTTCGGGGTTACCTACAATGAGCAGTTCTTC. It is translated as CASTPFGVTYNEQFF.